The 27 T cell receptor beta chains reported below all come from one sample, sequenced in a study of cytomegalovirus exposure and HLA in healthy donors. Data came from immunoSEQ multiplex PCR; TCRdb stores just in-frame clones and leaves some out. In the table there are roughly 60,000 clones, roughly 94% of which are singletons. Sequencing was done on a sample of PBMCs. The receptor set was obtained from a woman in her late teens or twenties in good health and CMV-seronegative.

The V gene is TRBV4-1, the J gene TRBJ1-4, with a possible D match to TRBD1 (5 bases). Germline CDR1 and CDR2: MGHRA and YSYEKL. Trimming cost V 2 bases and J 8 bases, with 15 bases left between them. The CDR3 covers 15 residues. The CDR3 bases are TGCGCCAGCAGCCAAATTACCAGGGATCTAGAAAAACTGTTTTTT. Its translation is CASSQITRDLEKLFF.

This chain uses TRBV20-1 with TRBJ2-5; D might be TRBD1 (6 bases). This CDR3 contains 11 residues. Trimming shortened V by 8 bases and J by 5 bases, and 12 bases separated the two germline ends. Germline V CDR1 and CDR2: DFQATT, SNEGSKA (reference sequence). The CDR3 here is CSLVGQETQYF. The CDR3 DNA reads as TGCAGTCTAGTTGGACAGGAGACCCAGTACTTC.

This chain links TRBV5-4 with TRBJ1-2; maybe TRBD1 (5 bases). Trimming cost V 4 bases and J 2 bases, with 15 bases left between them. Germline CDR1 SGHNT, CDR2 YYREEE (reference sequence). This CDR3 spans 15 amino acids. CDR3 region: CASSDAWGRNYGYTF. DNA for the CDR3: TGTGCCAGCAGCGACGCTTGGGGCAGAAACTATGGCTACACCTTC.

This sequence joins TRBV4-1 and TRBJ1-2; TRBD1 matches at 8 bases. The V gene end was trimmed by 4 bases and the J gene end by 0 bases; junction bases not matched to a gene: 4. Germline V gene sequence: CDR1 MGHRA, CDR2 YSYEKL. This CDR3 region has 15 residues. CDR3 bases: TGCGCCAGCAGCCCAACGGACAGGGCTAACTATGGCTACACCTTC. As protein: CASSPTDRANYGYTF.

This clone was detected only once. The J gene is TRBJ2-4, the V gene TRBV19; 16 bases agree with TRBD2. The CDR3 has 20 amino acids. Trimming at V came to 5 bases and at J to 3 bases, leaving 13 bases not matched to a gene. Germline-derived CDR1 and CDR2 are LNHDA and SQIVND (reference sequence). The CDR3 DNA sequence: TGTGCCAGTAGTCCAGGGACTAGCGGGGGGGCCTTCCTAAGCAAAAACATTCAGTACTTC. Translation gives CASSPGTSGGAFLSKNIQYF.

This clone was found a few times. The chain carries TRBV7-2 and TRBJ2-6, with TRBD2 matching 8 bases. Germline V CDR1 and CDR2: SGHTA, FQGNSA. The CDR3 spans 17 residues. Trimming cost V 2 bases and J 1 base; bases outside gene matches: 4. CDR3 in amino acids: CASSLIGLASGANVLTF. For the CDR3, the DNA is TGTGCCAGCAGCTTAATCGGACTAGCTTCTGGGGCCAACGTCCTGACTTTC.

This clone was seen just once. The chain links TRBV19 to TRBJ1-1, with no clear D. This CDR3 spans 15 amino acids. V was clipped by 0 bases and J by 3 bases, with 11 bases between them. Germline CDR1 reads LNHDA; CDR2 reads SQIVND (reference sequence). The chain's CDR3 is CASSIDPIRYTEAFF. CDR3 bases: TGTGCCAGTAGTATAGACCCAATTAGATACACTGAAGCTTTCTTT. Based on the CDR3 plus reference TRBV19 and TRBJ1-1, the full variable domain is DGGITQSPKYLFRKEGQNVTLSCEQNLNHDAMYWYRQDPGQGLRLIYYSQIVNDFQKGDIAEGYSVSREKKESFPLTVTSAQKNPTAFYLCASSIDPIRYTEAFFGQGTRLTVV.

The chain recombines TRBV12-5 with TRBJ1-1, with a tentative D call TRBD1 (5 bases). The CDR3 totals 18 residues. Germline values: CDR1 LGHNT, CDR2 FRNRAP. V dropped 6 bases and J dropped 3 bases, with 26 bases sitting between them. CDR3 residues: CASGLSRPRTGGDTEAFF. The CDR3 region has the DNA TGTGCTAGTGGCTTATCCCGACCTAGAACGGGGGGGGACACTGAAGCTTTCTTT.

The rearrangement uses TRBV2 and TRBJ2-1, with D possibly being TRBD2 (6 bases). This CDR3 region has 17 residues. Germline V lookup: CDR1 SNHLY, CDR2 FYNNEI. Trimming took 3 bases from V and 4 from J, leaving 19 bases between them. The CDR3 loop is CASSDPATGDSYNEQFF. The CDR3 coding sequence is TGTGCCAGCAGTGACCCAGCGACGGGAGACAGTTACAATGAGCAGTTCTTC.

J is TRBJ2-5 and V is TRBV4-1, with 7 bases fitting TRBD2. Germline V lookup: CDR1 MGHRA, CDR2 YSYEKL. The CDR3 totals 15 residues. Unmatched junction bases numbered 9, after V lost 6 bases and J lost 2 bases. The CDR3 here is CASRGELAVQETQYF. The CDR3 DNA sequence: TGCGCCAGCAGAGGAGAGCTAGCGGTACAAGAGACCCAGTACTTC.

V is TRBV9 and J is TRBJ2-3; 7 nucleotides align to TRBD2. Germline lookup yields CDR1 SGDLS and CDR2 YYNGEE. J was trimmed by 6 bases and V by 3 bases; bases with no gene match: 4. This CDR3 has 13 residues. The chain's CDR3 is CASSDTSDDTQYF. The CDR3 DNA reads TGTGCCAGCAGCGACACTAGCGACGATACGCAGTATTTT.

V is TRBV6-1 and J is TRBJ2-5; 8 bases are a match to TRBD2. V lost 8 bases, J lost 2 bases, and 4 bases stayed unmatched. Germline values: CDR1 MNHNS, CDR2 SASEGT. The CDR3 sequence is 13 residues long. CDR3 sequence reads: CASSRGGQETQYF. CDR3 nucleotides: TGTGCCAGCTCCCGGGGGGGGCAAGAGACCCAGTACTTC.

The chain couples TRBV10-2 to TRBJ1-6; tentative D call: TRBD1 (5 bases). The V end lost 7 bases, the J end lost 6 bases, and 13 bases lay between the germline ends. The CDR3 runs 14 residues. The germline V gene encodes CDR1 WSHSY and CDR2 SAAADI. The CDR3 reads CASTTVSLNSPLHF. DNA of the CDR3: TGCGCCAGCACGACAGTATCCCTTAATTCACCCCTCCACTTT.

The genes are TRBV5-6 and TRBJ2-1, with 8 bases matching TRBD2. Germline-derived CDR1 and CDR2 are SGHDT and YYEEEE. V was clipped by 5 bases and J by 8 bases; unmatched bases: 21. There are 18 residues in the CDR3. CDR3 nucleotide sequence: TGTGCCAGCAGTATACAGGGTCGCGGACTAGCTTCAATCGATGAGCAGTTCTTC. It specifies CASSIQGRGLASIDEQFF.

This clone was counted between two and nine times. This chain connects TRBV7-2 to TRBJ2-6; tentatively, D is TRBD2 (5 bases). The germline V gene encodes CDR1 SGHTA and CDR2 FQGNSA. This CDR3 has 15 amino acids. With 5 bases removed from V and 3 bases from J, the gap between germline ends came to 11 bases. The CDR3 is CASSLYSGGANVLTF. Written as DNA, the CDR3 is TGTGCCAGCAGCCTATACAGCGGTGGGGCCAACGTCCTGACTTTC.

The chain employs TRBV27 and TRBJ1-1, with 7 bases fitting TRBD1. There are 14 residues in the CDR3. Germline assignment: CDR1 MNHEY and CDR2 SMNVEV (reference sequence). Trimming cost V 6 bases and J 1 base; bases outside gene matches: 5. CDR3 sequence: CASSRWTGNTEAFF. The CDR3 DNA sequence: TGTGCCAGCAGCCGATGGACAGGGAACACTGAAGCTTTCTTT.

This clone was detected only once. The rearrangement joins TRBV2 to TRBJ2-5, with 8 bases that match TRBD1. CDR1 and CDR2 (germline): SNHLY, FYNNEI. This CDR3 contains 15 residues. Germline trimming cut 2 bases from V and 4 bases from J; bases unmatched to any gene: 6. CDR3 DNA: TGTGCCAGCAGTGAATCCCCGGACAGGGCAGAGACCCAGTACTTC. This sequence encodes CASSESPDRAETQYF.

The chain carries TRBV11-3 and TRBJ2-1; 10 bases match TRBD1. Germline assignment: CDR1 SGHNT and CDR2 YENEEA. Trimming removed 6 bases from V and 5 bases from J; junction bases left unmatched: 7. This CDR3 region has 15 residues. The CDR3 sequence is CASSQRGTGDNEQFF. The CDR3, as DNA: TGTGCCAGCAGTCAAAGGGGGACAGGGGACAATGAGCAGTTCTTC.

The CDR3 DNA follows: TGCGCCAGCAGCACCGGGACAAACGAGCAGTACTTC. It encodes CASSTGTNEQYF. This sequence joins TRBV4-1 and TRBJ2-7; a possible D gene is TRBD1 (6 bases). Germline lookup yields CDR1 MGHRA and CDR2 YSYEKL. This CDR3 comprises 12 residues. Deletions cut 5 bases from V and 5 bases from J, with 10 bases between.

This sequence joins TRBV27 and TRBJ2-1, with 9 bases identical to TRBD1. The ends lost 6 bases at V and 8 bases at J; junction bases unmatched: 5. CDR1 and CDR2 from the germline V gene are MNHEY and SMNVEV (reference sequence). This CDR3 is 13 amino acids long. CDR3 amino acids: CASREQGAYEQFF. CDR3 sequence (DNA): TGTGCCAGCAGAGAACAGGGGGCCTATGAGCAGTTCTTC.

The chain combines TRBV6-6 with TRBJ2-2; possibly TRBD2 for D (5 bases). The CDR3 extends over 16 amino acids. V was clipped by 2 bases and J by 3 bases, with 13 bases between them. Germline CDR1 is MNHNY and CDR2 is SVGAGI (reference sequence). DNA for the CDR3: TGTGCCAGCAGTTACGGGCCGAAGAGGGACACCGGGGAGCTGTTTTTT. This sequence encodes CASSYGPKRDTGELFF.

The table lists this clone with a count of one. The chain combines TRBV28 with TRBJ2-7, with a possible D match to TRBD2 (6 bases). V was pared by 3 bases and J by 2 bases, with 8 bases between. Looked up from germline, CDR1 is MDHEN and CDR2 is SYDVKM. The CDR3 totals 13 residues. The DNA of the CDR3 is TGTGCCAGCAGTTTCCCGGGGGCCTACGAGCAGTACTTC. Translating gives CASSFPGAYEQYF.

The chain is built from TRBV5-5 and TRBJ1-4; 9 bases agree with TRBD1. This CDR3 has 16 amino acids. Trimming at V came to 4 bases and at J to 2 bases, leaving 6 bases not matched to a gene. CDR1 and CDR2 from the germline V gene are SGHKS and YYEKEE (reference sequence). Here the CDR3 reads CASSQQGAATNEKLFF. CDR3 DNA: TGTGCCAGCAGCCAACAGGGGGCAGCGACTAATGAAAAACTGTTTTTT. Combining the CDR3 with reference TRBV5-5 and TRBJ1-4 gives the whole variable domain DAGVTQSPTHLIKTRGQQVTLRCSPISGHKSVSWYQQVLGQGPQFIFQYYEKEERGRGNFPDRFSARQFPNYSSELNVNALLLGDSALYLCASSQQGAATNEKLFFGSGTQLSVL.

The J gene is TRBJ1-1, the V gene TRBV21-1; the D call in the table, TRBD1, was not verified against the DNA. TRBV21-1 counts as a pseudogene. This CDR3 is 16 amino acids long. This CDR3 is CASSKSRWSGNTEAFF. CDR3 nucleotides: TGTGCCAGCAGCAAATCAAGGTGGTCAGGGAACACTGAAGCTTTCTTT.

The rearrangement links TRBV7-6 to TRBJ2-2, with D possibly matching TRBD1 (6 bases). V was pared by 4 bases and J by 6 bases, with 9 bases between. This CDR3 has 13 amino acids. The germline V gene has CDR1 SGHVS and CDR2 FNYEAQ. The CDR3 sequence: CASSSAGAGELFF. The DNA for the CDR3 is TGTGCCAGCAGCTCGGCAGGGGCCGGGGAGCTGTTTTTT. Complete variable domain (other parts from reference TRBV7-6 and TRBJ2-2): GAGVSQSPRYKVTKRGQDVALRCDPISGHVSLYWYRQALGQGPEFLTYFNYEAQQDKSGLPNDRFSAERPEGSISTLTIQRTEQRDSAMYRCASSSAGAGELFFGEGSRLTVL.

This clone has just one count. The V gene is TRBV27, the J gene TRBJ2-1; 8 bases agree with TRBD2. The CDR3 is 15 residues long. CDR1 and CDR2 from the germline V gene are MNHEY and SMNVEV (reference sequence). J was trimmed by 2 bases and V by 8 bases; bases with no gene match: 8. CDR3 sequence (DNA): TGTGCCAGCTCGGCGGGGGGCTGGACCTACAATGAGCAGTTCTTC. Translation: CASSAGGWTYNEQFF.

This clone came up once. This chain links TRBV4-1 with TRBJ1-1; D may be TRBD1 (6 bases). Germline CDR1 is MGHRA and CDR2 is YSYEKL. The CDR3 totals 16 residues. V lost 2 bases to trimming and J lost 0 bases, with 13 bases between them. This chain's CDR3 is CASSQLGGGMNTEAFF. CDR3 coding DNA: TGCGCCAGCAGCCAATTAGGGGGGGGAATGAACACTGAAGCTTTCTTT.